Shown below are 5 T cell receptor beta chains from a single sample sequenced in a study of metastatic and nonmetastatic thyroid tumors. Every patient was untreated before thyroid surgery. TCRdb redid the clone calls on the PCR reads using MiXCR. The profile shows tens of thousands of clones, 20% to 25% of them singletons. The sample taken for sequencing was blood. The receptors stem from a male donor with papillary thyroid cancer or a benign thyroid nodule (not recorded which). Some clones in this sample may be carry-over from other donors' samples.

The J gene is TRBJ1-2, the V gene TRBV18; 8 nucleotides align to TRBD1. The length of the CDR3 is 16 residues. CDR1 and CDR2 (germline): KGHSH, LQKENI. V trimming: 4 bases; J trimming: 0 bases; junction bases outside the gene matches: 7. The CDR3 DNA follows: TGTGCCAGCTCACGCCGGGACAGGACAGCTAACTATGGCTACACCTTC. Its protein product is CASSRRDRTANYGYTF.

This clone was found a few times. Given a much more abundant clone one base away, this may be a read error. CDR3 loop: CASSHRTGNMNTEAFF. CDR3 DNA sequence: TGTGCCAGCAGCCATAGGACAGGCAATATGAACACTGAAGCTTTCTTT. The J gene is TRBJ1-1, the V gene TRBV14, with 7 positions matching TRBD1. CDR3 length: 16 residues. V lost 3 bases to trimming and J lost 0 bases; unmatched junction nucleotides: 7. CDR1 is SGHDN and CDR2 is FVKESK in the germline V gene.

This clone has ten or more counts. The V and J genes are TRBV2 and TRBJ2-4; 8 positions agree with TRBD1. V lost 5 bases, J lost 5 bases, and 11 bases stayed unmatched. This CDR3 has 16 amino acids. Looked up from germline, CDR1 is SNHLY and CDR2 is FYNNEI. For the CDR3, the DNA is TGTGCCAGCAGTCGGACAGGGCCGGGGGTGGAAAACATTCAGTACTTC. This gives the protein CASSRTGPGVENIQYF.

A few counts support this clone. Being one base from a much bigger clone, this may be a read error. Other DNA sequences within the sample encode an identical CDR3. V and J are TRBV7-3 and TRBJ1-1; D uncertain. Trimming removed 6 bases from V and 5 bases from J, with 13 bases in between. Germline lookup yields CDR1 SGHTA and CDR2 FQGTGA. CDR3 length equals 13 residues. The CDR3 is CASRKTPLTEAFF. CDR3 DNA sequence: TGTGCCAGCAGAAAGACGCCCCTTACTGAAGCTTTCTTT.

This clone was observed many times. The chain has TRBV6-5 and TRBJ2-7; TRBD1 agrees at 7 bases. The CDR3 extends over 15 amino acids. The V segment lost 2 bases and the J segment 1 base; nucleotides outside the gene matches: 5. Germline CDR1 MNHEY, CDR2 SVGAGI. CDR3 protein: CASSYMGTASYEQYF. In DNA, the CDR3 is TGTGCCAGCAGTTACATGGGGACAGCATCCTACGAGCAGTACTTC.